This T cell receptor beta chain appears in the sequencing data of a study of patients and donors after allogeneic stem cell transplantation. TCRdb independently ran MiXCR on the RT-PCR reads; one entry per CDR3 protein. Of about 960,000 distinct CDR3 sequences listed, 18% are singletons. Germline V gives CDR1 SGHNT, CDR2 YENEEA. The CDR3 consists of 17 residues. J was trimmed by 2 bases and V by 5 bases; bases with no gene match: 12. This clonotype has more than one count but fewer than ten. Sample: blood, either unsorted or a sorted T cell fraction (not recorded which). The J gene is TRBJ2-7, the V gene TRBV11-3; the match to TRBD1 covers 10 bases. This sequence originates from a human donor who was either an allogeneic HSCT recipient or a stem cell or donor lymphocyte infusion donor (not recorded which). It is not recorded whose cells these are; they may come from a transplant donor. CDR3 nucleotide sequence: TGTGCCAGCAGCGCAGTGACAGGGGGCCTCTTTACCTACGAGCAGTACTTC. This sequence encodes CASSAVTGGLFTYEQYF.